This note documents a single T cell receptor beta chain sequence. The junction departs from the called germline gene at one end, perhaps through a read error. Germline-derived CDR1 and CDR2 are SGHRS and YFSETQ. This CDR3 is 13 amino acids long. This entry comes from a study of glioma-infiltrating T cells after dendritic cell vaccination. Whole-study context: Patients received three intradermal dendritic cell vaccine injections at biweekly intervals.

The time point here: after dendritic cell vaccination, including at tumor progression/relapse. The data were produced by immunoSEQ multiplex PCR, yet TCRdb's version contains in-frame clones alone and is incomplete. The sample includes more than 85,000 clones, about 90% seen only once; the top ten take roughly 2.5%. The source material was blood, sampled after dendritic cell vaccination. This chain joins TRBV5-1 and TRBJ2-2; 9 bases match TRBD1. The clonotype comes from a human donor with glioblastoma. CDR3 DNA: TGCGCCGTCGGGACAGGGAACCCCGGGGAGCTGTTTTTT. Protein product: CAVGTGNPGELFF.